This T cell receptor (beta chain) was obtained from a study of blood T cell repertoires in COVID-19. Across the whole study: COVID-19 samples collected from the United States, Italy and Spain covered acute and convalescent phases. T cells, B-cell-depleted T cells, or PBMCs provided the cDNA or gDNA that served as material.

In the original workflow: Reference gene primer amplification gave estimated nucleated cell counts. TCRdb's copy holds only in-frame clones and misses some; the assay was immunoSEQ multiplex PCR. That table furnishes V, J and clone size, whereas the DNA furnished D and trimming. The sample records about 73,000 clones, nearly 90% being singletons. The junction had 7 bases not matched to a gene; V was cut back by 6 bases and J by 0 bases. This CDR3 region has 17 residues. Germline V lookup: CDR1 LNHDA, CDR2 SQIVND (reference sequence). Material: peripheral blood. This chain links TRBV19 with TRBJ2-3, with TRBD2 matching over 12 bases. This clonotype originated in a man older than 75 with acute or convalescent COVID-19. The CDR3 DNA reads as TGTGCCAGTAGCCGCGGACTAGCGGGGTCTAGCACAGATACGCAGTATTTT. Translating it yields CASSRGLAGSSTDTQYF.